This is a list of T cell receptor beta chains from one sample in a study of cytomegalovirus exposure and HLA in healthy donors. Using immunoSEQ multiplex PCR, the repertoire was profiled, and TCRdb retains in-frame clones only, with some absent. The sample consists of under 200,000 clones, around 75% of them appearing once. The sample taken for sequencing was PBMCs. The receptors shown here come from a female donor in good health and CMV-seronegative. Both conserved end residues are part of each CDR3. Fields, in order: J gene, V gene, CDR3 protein.

j_call: TRBJ2-3; v_call: TRBV15; cdr3_aa: CATSREGGRGRTDTQYF
j_call: .; v_call: TRBV5-6; cdr3_aa: CASSPGQGGYEQYF
j_call: TRBJ2-5; v_call: TRBV7-9; cdr3_aa: CASTPGGRRETQYF
j_call: TRBJ2-7; v_call: TRBV30; cdr3_aa: CAWTQGAGDYEQYF
j_call: TRBJ2-2; v_call: TRBV7-6; cdr3_aa: CASSFVGTGTGELFF
j_call: TRBJ2-7; v_call: TRBV6-5; cdr3_aa: CASSYGTGISYEQYF
j_call: TRBJ2-7; v_call: TRBV19; cdr3_aa: CASSMLRGPSYEQYF
j_call: TRBJ2-1; v_call: TRBV4-2; cdr3_aa: CASSHLLAGNPSYNEQFF
j_call: TRBJ2-2; v_call: TRBV18; cdr3_aa: CASSPPPAENTGELFF
j_call: TRBJ1-5; v_call: TRBV14; cdr3_aa: CASGQGAGQPQHF
j_call: TRBJ2-7; v_call: TRBV5-6; cdr3_aa: CASSLYPWAVDSYEQYF
j_call: TRBJ2-1; v_call: TRBV4-3; cdr3_aa: CASSQDSGLNSYNEQFF
j_call: TRBJ2-4; v_call: TRBV4-1; cdr3_aa: CASSHSQNIQYF
j_call: TRBJ2-2; v_call: TRBV6-4; cdr3_aa: CASSERRVANTGELFF
j_call: TRBJ2-2; v_call: TRBV7-3; cdr3_aa: CASSQQNTGELFF
j_call: TRBJ2-1; v_call: TRBV6-1; cdr3_aa: CASGDYPRNEQFF
j_call: TRBJ2-7; v_call: TRBV18; cdr3_aa: CASSPKGATSYEQYF
j_call: TRBJ2-1; v_call: TRBV6-4; cdr3_aa: CASSPALDGLDEQFF
j_call: TRBJ2-2; v_call: TRBV4-1; cdr3_aa: CASSHPPGGPTNTGELFF
j_call: TRBJ1-5; v_call: TRBV5-1; cdr3_aa: CASSLGGGTDQPQHF
j_call: TRBJ2-5; v_call: TRBV4-2; cdr3_aa: CASSVTSGDQETQYF
j_call: TRBJ1-2; v_call: TRBV14; cdr3_aa: CASSHSRGHGYTF
j_call: TRBJ2-1; v_call: TRBV11-2; cdr3_aa: CASSGLGLRDWNEQFF
j_call: TRBJ1-1; v_call: TRBV10-2; cdr3_aa: CASRETGDGTEAFF
j_call: TRBJ1-2; v_call: TRBV30; cdr3_aa: CAWSVSRGRVGGYTF
j_call: TRBJ1-6; v_call: TRBV7-8; cdr3_aa: CASSLVIVMGGRIGSPLHF
j_call: TRBJ1-3; v_call: TRBV7-2; cdr3_aa: CASSRGSDEGNTIYF
j_call: TRBJ2-5; v_call: TRBV9; cdr3_aa: CASSKDAGGQETQYF
j_call: TRBJ1-5; v_call: TRBV28; cdr3_aa: CASSLSGEYQPQHF
j_call: TRBJ1-2; v_call: TRBV28; cdr3_aa: CASSHPTGRGGYGYTF
j_call: TRBJ2-3; v_call: TRBV25-1; cdr3_aa: CASIQRGSTDTQYF
j_call: TRBJ1-2; v_call: TRBV6-5; cdr3_aa: CASRREGRVIYGYTF
j_call: TRBJ1-6; v_call: TRBV6-1; cdr3_aa: CASRRRDGSPLHF
j_call: TRBJ2-5; v_call: TRBV6-1; cdr3_aa: CASSEASGETQYF
j_call: TRBJ1-5; v_call: TRBV6-5; cdr3_aa: CASTTGNQPQHF
j_call: TRBJ1-5; v_call: TRBV25-1; cdr3_aa: CASSLTGRQPQHF
j_call: TRBJ1-2; v_call: TRBV30; cdr3_aa: CAWSVQATNYGYTF
j_call: TRBJ2-6; v_call: TRBV5-1; cdr3_aa: CASSPGDRAISGANVLTF
j_call: TRBJ2-2; v_call: TRBV7-2; cdr3_aa: CASSLVTAGAGELFF
j_call: TRBJ2-5; v_call: TRBV28; cdr3_aa: CASSSNSEYQETQYF
j_call: TRBJ1-5; v_call: TRBV11-3; cdr3_aa: CASSRDSLFYSNQPQHF